These 12 T cell receptor beta chains share one sample of origin, sequenced in a study of cytomegalovirus exposure and HLA in healthy donors. The study ran its PCR with 60 Vbeta and 13 Jbeta primers. Generated by immunoSEQ multiplex PCR, the TCRdb table keeps only in-frame clones and is missing some. The table lists under 140,000 clones, approximately 79% of them singletons. Sequencing used PBMCs. Source of these receptors: a young man in good health and CMV-seropositive.

CDR3 nucleotide sequence: TGTGCCAGCAGCGTAGGACAGGGGGCCGGCTATGGCTACACCTTC. Its protein product is CASSVGQGAGYGYTF. V and J are TRBV9 and TRBJ1-2; 10 bases are shared with TRBD1. The CDR3 runs 15 residues. The trim removed 0 bases at V and 4 bases at J, leaving 3 bases unmatched. CDR1 and CDR2 from the germline V gene are SGDLS and YYNGEE.

This sequence joins TRBV7-8 and TRBJ2-3; no firm D call. The CDR3 contains 11 residues. Trimming removed 0 bases at V and 14 bases at J, with 9 bases between. The V gene's germline CDR1 is SGHVS and CDR2 FQNEAQ. CDR3 DNA sequence: TGTGCCAGCAGCTTAGCGGCTGAGGCGTATTTT. Translation gives CASSLAAEAYF.

The chain has TRBV5-8 and TRBJ1-2, with D possibly being TRBD1 (5 bases). V was cut by 1 base and J by 2 bases, with 9 bases left in between. Looked up from germline, CDR1 is SGHTS and CDR2 is YDEGEE. The CDR3 has 14 amino acids. For the CDR3, the DNA is TGTGCCAGCAGCTTGACAGGAGACAACTATGGCTACACCTTC. Amino acids: CASSLTGDNYGYTF.

J is TRBJ1-2 and V is TRBV14, with a tentative D call TRBD1 (5 bases). V lost 4 bases, J lost 7 bases, and 28 bases lay in between. The CDR3 runs to 18 residues. From germline, CDR1 is SGHDN and CDR2 FVKESK. The CDR3 reads CASSLRIRSRAKIPGYTF. The CDR3 DNA reads TGTGCCAGCAGCCTGCGAATCCGAAGCAGGGCCAAAATTCCTGGCTACACCTTC.

This clone was observed a handful of times. The chain combines TRBV11-2 with TRBJ1-1; TRBD1 aligns across 12 bases. Germline CDR1 is SGHAT and CDR2 is FQNNGV. This CDR3 spans 16 amino acids. The junction had 4 bases not matched to a gene; V was cut back by 5 bases and J by 0 bases. CDR3 residues: CASSRDRGLLNTEAFF. The CDR3 DNA reads TGTGCCAGCAGCAGGGACAGGGGGCTCCTGAACACTGAAGCTTTCTTT.

This chain links TRBV20-1 with TRBJ1-1; D uncertain. The CDR3 runs to 9 residues. Trimming left V 6 bases short and J 6 bases short, with 5 bases between. The germline gives CDR1 DFQATT, CDR2 SNEGSKA (reference sequence). The CDR3 sequence is CSAKPEAFF. The CDR3 nucleotides are TGCAGTGCAAAGCCTGAAGCTTTCTTT.

This chain joins TRBV27 and TRBJ1-1, with TRBD1 matching over 7 bases. This CDR3 region has 13 residues. The trim removed 6 bases at V and 5 bases at J, leaving 6 bases unmatched. Germline V CDR1 and CDR2: MNHEY, SMNVEV (reference sequence). CDR3 DNA: TGTGCCAGCAGAGAACAGGGGAGTACTGAAGCTTTCTTT. It is translated as CASREQGSTEAFF.

This chain uses TRBV27 with TRBJ2-1; the match to TRBD1 covers 7 bases. This CDR3 has 15 amino acids. Germline V gene data show CDR1 as MNHEY and CDR2 as SMNVEV (reference sequence). J gave up 0 bases and V 6 bases, and 5 bases lay outside the gene matches. The DNA of the CDR3 is TGTGCCAGCAGAGCGACAGGGAGCTCCTACAATGAGCAGTTCTTC. The encoded protein is CASRATGSSYNEQFF.

A remark on this clone: Other DNA sequences in the sample encode the same CDR3. This sequence joins TRBV5-4 and TRBJ2-1, with 9 bases fitting TRBD2. The germline CDR1 and CDR2 sequences are SGHNT and YYREEE (reference sequence). The CDR3 extends over 15 amino acids. Losses at the gene ends were 3 bases for V and 2 bases for J; bases not matched to a gene: 3. The CDR3 coding sequence is TGTGCCAGCAGCTCGGCGGGGGGGGCCTACAATGAGCAGTTCTTC. This translates into CASSSAGGAYNEQFF.

The chain joins TRBV14 to TRBJ1-2; TRBD1 matches 8 bases. Germline CDR1 reads SGHDN; CDR2 reads FVKESK. V dropped 4 bases and J dropped 3; count of bases not matched to a gene: 1. The CDR3 has 13 residues. The CDR3 here is CASSPGQDYGYTF. The CDR3 DNA reads TGTGCCAGCAGCCCGGGACAGGACTATGGCTACACCTTC.

The chain carries TRBV6-6 and TRBJ2-5; tentatively, D is TRBD2 (7 bases). Trimming shortened V by 7 bases and J by 5 bases, and 20 bases separated the two germline ends. CDR1 is MNHNY and CDR2 is SVGAGI in the germline V gene (reference sequence). This CDR3 is 15 amino acids long. This CDR3 reads CASTVAGDIGETQYF. In DNA, the CDR3 is TGTGCCAGCACAGTGGCGGGGGACATAGGGGAGACCCAGTACTTC.

This clone was seen just once. This chain connects TRBV19 to TRBJ1-3, with unresolved D. CDR1 and CDR2 (germline): LNHDA, SQIVND (reference sequence). The V and J ends lost 3 bases and 0 bases respectively, with 6 bases between them. This CDR3 has 14 residues. The CDR3 spells CASSIPVSGNTIYF. The CDR3 bases are TGTGCCAGTAGTATTCCAGTCTCTGGAAACACCATATATTTT.